This T cell receptor (beta chain) stems from a study of CD8+ T cells in alopecia areata. Following extraction, RNA underwent reverse transcription to cDNA, which served as the sequencing template. Here immunoSEQ multiplex PCR was the method, and the copy in TCRdb shows in-frame clones only, minus some. The sample has roughly 100,000 clones; about 40% are singletons. The CDR3 is 14 residues long. The germline V gene encodes CDR1 MGHRA and CDR2 YSYEKL. With 6 bases removed from V and 8 bases from J, the gap between germline ends came to 17 bases. This clone was counted once. Treatment denoted: oral pan-JAK inhibitor, 5-10 mg twice daily.

The TCR sequence derives from a human donor with alopecia areata. The V call is TRBV4-1, the J call TRBJ2-1; D possibly corresponds to TRBD2 (5 bases). Specimen: CD8+ T cells sorted from blood, collected at week 24, from a patient treated with tofacitinib. CDR3 region: CASRPEGGRDEQFF. The DNA for the CDR3 is TGCGCCAGCAGACCAGAGGGCGGTCGGGATGAGCAGTTCTTC.